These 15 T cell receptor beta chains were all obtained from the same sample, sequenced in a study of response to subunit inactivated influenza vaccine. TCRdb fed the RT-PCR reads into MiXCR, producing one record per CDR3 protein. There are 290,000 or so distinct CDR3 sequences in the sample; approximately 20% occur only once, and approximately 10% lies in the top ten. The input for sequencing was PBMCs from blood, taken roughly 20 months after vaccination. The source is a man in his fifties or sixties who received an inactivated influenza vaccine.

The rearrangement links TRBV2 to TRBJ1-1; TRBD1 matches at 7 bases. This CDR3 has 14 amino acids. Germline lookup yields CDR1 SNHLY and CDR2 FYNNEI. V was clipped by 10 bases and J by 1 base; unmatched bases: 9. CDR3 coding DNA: TGTGCCACCAAGTACAGGGGAGAGAACACTGAAGCTTTCTTT. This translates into CATKYRGENTEAFF.

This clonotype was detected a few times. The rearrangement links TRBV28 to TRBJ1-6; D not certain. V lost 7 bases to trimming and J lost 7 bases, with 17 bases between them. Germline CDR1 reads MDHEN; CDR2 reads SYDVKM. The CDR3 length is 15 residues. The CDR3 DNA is TGTGCCAGCATCGGAGGGCCAGCGATCAATTCACCCCTCCACTTT. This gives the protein CASIGGPAINSPLHF.

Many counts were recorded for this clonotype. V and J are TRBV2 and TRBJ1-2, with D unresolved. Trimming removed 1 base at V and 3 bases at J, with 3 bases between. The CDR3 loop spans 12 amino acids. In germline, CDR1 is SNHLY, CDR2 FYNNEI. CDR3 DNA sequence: TGTGCCAGCAGTGAAGGGGACTATGGCTACACCTTC. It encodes CASSEGDYGYTF.

This CDR3 reads CATSIDGCGNTGELFF. The CDR3 coding sequence is TGTGCCACCAGCATCGATGGGTGCGGCAACACCGGGGAGCTGTTTTTT. The chain carries TRBV15 and TRBJ2-2; unclear D gene. Trimming removed 4 bases at V and 2 bases at J, with 14 bases between. CDR1 is LNHNV and CDR2 is YYDKDF in the germline V gene (reference sequence). The CDR3 extends over 16 amino acids.

The CDR3 spells CSGTTGPMNTEAFF. For the CDR3, the DNA is TGCAGTGGCACGACAGGGCCCATGAACACTGAAGCTTTCTTT. The J gene is TRBJ1-1, the V gene TRBV20-1; TRBD1 matches 7 bases. CDR3 length: 14 amino acids. The J segment lost 0 bases and the V segment lost 7 bases, leaving 8 bases of the junction unmatched. Germline V lookup: CDR1 DFQATT, CDR2 SNEGSKA (reference sequence).

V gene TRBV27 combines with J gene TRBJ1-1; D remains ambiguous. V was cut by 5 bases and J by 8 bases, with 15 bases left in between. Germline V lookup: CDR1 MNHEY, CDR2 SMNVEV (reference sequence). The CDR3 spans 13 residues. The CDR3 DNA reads TGTGCCAGCAGTCCGTTCTATCCCACGGAAGCTTTCTTT. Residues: CASSPFYPTEAFF.

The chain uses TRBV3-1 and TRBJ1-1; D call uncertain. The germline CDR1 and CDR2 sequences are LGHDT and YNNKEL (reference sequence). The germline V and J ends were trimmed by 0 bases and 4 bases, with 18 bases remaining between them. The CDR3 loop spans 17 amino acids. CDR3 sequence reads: CASSQDRLGSLVTEAFF. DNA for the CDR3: TGTGCCAGCAGCCAAGATAGACTGGGGTCGTTAGTCACTGAAGCTTTCTTT.

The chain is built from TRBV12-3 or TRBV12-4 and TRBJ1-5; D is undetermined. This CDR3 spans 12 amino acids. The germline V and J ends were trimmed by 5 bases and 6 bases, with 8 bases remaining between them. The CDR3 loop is CASSGEVQPQHF. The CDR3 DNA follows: TGTGCCAGCAGTGGAGAGGTTCAGCCCCAGCATTTT.

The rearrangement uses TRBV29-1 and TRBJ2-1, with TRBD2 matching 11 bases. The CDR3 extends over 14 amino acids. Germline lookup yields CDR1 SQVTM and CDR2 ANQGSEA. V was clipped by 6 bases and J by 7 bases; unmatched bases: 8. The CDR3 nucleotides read TGCAGCGTGATAGGACTAGCGGGCTCGAATGAGCAGTTCTTC. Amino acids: CSVIGLAGSNEQFF.

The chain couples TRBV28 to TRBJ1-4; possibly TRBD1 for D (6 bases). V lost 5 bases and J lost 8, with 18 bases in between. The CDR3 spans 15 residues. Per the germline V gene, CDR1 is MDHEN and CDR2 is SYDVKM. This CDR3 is CASSTQQGGAEKLFF. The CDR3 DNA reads TGTGCCAGCAGTACCCAACAGGGAGGGGCAGAAAAACTGTTTTTT.

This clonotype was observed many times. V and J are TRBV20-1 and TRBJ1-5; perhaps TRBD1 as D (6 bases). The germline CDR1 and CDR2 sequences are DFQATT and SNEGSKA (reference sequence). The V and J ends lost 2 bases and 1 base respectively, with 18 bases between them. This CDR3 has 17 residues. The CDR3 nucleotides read TGCAGTGCTAGAAGAACAACAGGGCTTATGAGCAATCAGCCCCAGCATTTT. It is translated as CSARRTTGLMSNQPQHF.

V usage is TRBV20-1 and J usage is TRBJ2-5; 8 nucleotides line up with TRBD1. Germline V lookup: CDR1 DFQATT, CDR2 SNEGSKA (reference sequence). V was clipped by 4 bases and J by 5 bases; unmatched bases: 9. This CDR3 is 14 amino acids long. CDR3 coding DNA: TGCAGTGCTAAACGACAGGGGAGTAGGGAGACCCAGTACTTC. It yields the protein CSAKRQGSRETQYF.

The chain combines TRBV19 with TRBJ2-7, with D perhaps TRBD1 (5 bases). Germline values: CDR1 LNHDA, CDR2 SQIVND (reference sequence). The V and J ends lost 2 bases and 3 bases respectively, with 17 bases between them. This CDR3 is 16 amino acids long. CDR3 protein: CASSITGGRVSYEQYF. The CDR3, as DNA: TGTGCCAGTAGTATAACCGGTGGCAGGGTAAGCTACGAGCAGTACTTC.

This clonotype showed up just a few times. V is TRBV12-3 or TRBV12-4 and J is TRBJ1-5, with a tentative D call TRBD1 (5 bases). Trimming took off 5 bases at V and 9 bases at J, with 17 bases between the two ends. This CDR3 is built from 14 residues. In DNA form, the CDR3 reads TGTGCCAGCAGTCCGACGGTCGGGGGAGGGCCCCAGCATTTT. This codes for CASSPTVGGGPQHF.

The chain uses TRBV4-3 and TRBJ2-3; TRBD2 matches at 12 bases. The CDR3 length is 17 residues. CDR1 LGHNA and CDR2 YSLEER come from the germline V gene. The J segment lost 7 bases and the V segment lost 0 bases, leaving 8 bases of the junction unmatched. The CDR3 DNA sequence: TGCGCCAGCAGCCAAGATCCTAGCGGGGGGGCCGTGAATACGCAGTATTTT. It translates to CASSQDPSGGAVNTQYF.